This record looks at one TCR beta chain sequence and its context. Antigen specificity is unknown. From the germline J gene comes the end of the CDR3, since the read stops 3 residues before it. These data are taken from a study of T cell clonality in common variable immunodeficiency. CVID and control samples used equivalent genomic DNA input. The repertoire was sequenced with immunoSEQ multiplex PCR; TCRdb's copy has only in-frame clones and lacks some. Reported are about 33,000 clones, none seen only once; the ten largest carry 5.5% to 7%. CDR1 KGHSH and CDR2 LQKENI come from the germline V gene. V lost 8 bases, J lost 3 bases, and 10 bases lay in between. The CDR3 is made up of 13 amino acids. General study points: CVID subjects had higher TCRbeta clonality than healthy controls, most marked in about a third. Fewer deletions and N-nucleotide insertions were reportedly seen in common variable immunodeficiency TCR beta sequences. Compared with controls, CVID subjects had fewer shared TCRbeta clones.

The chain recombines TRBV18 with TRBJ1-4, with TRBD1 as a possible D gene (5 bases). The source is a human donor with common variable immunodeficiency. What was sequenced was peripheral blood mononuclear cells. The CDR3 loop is CASKGVSNEKLFF. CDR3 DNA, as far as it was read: TGTGCCAGCAAAGGGGTCTCTAATGAAAAA.